The 20 T cell receptor beta chains below were found in one sample sequenced in a study of cytomegalovirus exposure and HLA in healthy donors. Use of 60 Vbeta and 13 Jbeta primers characterized the PCR. Data came from immunoSEQ multiplex PCR; TCRdb stores just in-frame clones and leaves some out. The table lists more than 140,000 clones, with around 2.4% in the top ten. The sequenced material came from PBMCs. The origin of the receptors is a woman aged 18-30 years in good health and CMV-seronegative.

The rearrangement joins TRBV4-2 to TRBJ2-5; 10 nucleotides line up with TRBD2. Losses at the gene ends were 3 bases for V and 5 bases for J; bases not matched to a gene: 6. The germline V gene has CDR1 LGHNA and CDR2 YNFKEQ. The length of the CDR3 is 15 residues. CDR3 in amino acids: CASSQEAGGPETQYF. The CDR3, as DNA: TGTGCCAGCAGCCAGGAAGCGGGAGGGCCGGAGACCCAGTACTTC.

The chain joins TRBV5-1 to TRBJ2-3; 7 nucleotides agree with TRBD2. CDR3 length: 17 amino acids. CDR1 is SGHRS, CDR2 YFSETQ, per germline. The V and J ends lost 4 bases and 0 bases, in that order; junction bases with no gene match: 11. The CDR3 nucleotides read TGCGCCAGCAGCGGAGTAGCGGGTGGGTCTAGCACAGATACGCAGTATTTT. Translation: CASSGVAGGSSTDTQYF. The entire variable domain, with the rest obtained from reference TRBV5-1 and TRBJ2-3, is as follows: KAGVTQTPRYLIKTRGQQVTLSCSPISGHRSVSWYQQTPGQGLQFLFEYFSETQRNKGNFPGRFSGRQFSNSRSEMNVSTLELGDSALYLCASSGVAGGSSTDTQYFGPGTRLTVL.

The chain combines TRBV10-3 with TRBJ1-4, with 7 bases identical to TRBD1. CDR3 size: 16 residues. Germline trimming cut 2 bases from V and 8 bases from J; bases unmatched to any gene: 11. Germline V lookup: CDR1 ENHRY, CDR2 SYGVKD. CDR3 protein: CAISERKTGLGEKLFF. In DNA form, the CDR3 reads TGTGCCATCAGTGAGAGGAAGACAGGGCTGGGGGAAAAACTGTTTTTT.

The chain employs TRBV5-4 and TRBJ2-2; 8 positions agree with TRBD2. Germline V lookup: CDR1 SGHNT, CDR2 YYREEE (reference sequence). V was pared by 0 bases and J by 7 bases, with 8 bases of the junction left unmatched. This CDR3 is 16 amino acids long. CDR3 DNA sequence: TGTGCCAGCAGCTTGGAAGGAGCGGGAGTTTACGGGGAGCTGTTTTTT. As protein: CASSLEGAGVYGELFF.

The chain recombines TRBV28 with TRBJ1-2, with 9 nucleotides matching TRBD1. The CDR3 covers 15 residues. V dropped 10 bases and J dropped 8; count of bases not matched to a gene: 17. Germline CDR1 reads MDHEN; CDR2 reads SYDVKM. The CDR3, as DNA: TGTGCCACAACCTCCGGGACAGGGCTAAGGCGGGGCTACACCTTC. This codes for CATTSGTGLRRGYTF.

The chain links TRBV29-1 to TRBJ1-3, with 10 nucleotides matching TRBD1. CDR3 length equals 15 residues. Germline V gene lookup returns CDR1 SQVTM and CDR2 ANQGSEA. The ends lost 4 bases at V and 2 bases at J; junction bases unmatched: 5. The CDR3: CSVAGQGVTGNTIYF. DNA for the CDR3: TGCAGCGTTGCTGGACAGGGGGTGACTGGAAACACCATATATTTT.

The chain has TRBV5-1 and TRBJ2-3, with 9 nucleotides matching TRBD2. The CDR3 covers 16 residues. J gave up 5 bases and V 0 bases, and 7 bases lay outside the gene matches. Germline CDR1 is SGHRS and CDR2 is YFSETQ. The CDR3 sequence is CASSLVSGRLRDTQYF. CDR3 coding DNA: TGCGCCAGCAGCTTGGTTAGCGGGAGACTAAGAGATACGCAGTATTTT.

The chain carries TRBV7-6 and TRBJ1-1; TRBD1 matches 10 bases. V dropped 5 bases and J dropped 8; count of bases not matched to a gene: 5. The CDR3 is made up of 13 amino acids. Germline V gene lookup returns CDR1 SGHVS and CDR2 FNYEAQ. The CDR3 reads CASSGDRGAEAFF. The CDR3 DNA follows: TGTGCCAGCAGCGGGGACAGGGGTGCGGAAGCTTTCTTT. Looking up the rest from reference TRBV7-6 and TRBJ1-1 gives the full variable domain: GAGVSQSPRYKVTKRGQDVALRCDPISGHVSLYWYRQALGQGPEFLTYFNYEAQQDKSGLPNDRFSAERPEGSISTLTIQRTEQRDSAMYRCASSGDRGAEAFFGQGTRLTVV.

This chain uses TRBV28 with TRBJ2-1; TRBD2 agrees at 14 bases. Per the germline V gene, CDR1 is MDHEN and CDR2 is SYDVKM. Unmatched junction bases numbered 9, after V lost 6 bases and J lost 8 bases. The CDR3 has 16 amino acids. DNA for the CDR3: TGTGCCAGCAGCCGACCCCAGACTAGCGGGAGGGATGAGCAGTTCTTC. This gives the protein CASSRPQTSGRDEQFF.

The J gene is TRBJ2-7, the V gene TRBV5-1, with 7 bases aligning to TRBD1. The CDR3 totals 15 residues. Germline lookup yields CDR1 SGHRS and CDR2 YFSETQ. The V segment lost 4 bases and the J segment 4 bases; nucleotides outside the gene matches: 11. The CDR3 sequence is CASSVRQGLRYEQYF. The CDR3 nucleotides are TGCGCCAGCAGCGTACGACAGGGTTTGAGGTACGAGCAGTACTTC. Variable domain in full (rest from reference TRBV5-1 and TRBJ2-7): KAGVTQTPRYLIKTRGQQVTLSCSPISGHRSVSWYQQTPGQGLQFLFEYFSETQRNKGNFPGRFSGRQFSNSRSEMNVSTLELGDSALYLCASSVRQGLRYEQYFGPGTRLTVT.

The chain couples TRBV7-9 to TRBJ1-2; D remains ambiguous. V dropped 1 base and J dropped 3 bases, with 6 bases sitting between them. From germline, CDR1 is SEHNR and CDR2 FQNEAQ (reference sequence). This CDR3 is 13 amino acids long. The CDR3 is CASSLDTHYGYTF. The CDR3 nucleotides read TGTGCCAGCAGCTTAGACACCCACTATGGCTACACCTTC. Based on the CDR3 plus reference TRBV7-9 and TRBJ1-2, the full variable domain is DTGVSQNPRHKITKRGQNVTFRCDPISEHNRLYWYRQTLGQGPEFLTYFQNEAQLEKSRLLSDRFSAERPKGSFSTLEIQRTEQGDSAMYLCASSLDTHYGYTFGSGTRLTVV.

This chain links TRBV6-6 with TRBJ1-4, with 10 positions matching TRBD1. The CDR3 covers 16 residues. The V and J ends lost 4 bases and 5 bases, in that order; junction bases with no gene match: 7. Germline CDR1 and CDR2: MNHNY and SVGAGI (reference sequence). The CDR3 loop is CASSSGQGYANEKLFF. In nucleotides, the CDR3 is TGTGCCAGCAGTTCGGGACAGGGGTATGCAAATGAAAAACTGTTTTTT.

The chain has TRBV30 and TRBJ1-6; 9 nucleotides align to TRBD1. V gave up 5 bases and J gave up 10 bases; unmatched junction bases: 9. CDR3 length: 14 amino acids. Germline CDR1 and CDR2: GTSNPN and SVGIG (reference sequence). This CDR3 reads CAWAGTGQVSPLHF. In DNA form, the CDR3 reads TGTGCCTGGGCCGGGACAGGGCAAGTCTCACCCCTCCACTTT. The whole variable domain, remainder taken from reference TRBV30 and TRBJ1-6, is SQTIHQWPATLVQPVGSPLSLECTVEGTSNPNLYWYRQAAGRGLQLLFYSVGIGQISSEVPQNLSASRPQDRQFILSSKKLLLSDSGFYLCAWAGTGQVSPLHFGNGTRLTVT.

This chain uses TRBV28 with TRBJ1-2, with D possibly being TRBD1 (5 bases). Trimming took off 6 bases at V and 6 bases at J, with 17 bases between the two ends. Germline assignment: CDR1 MDHEN and CDR2 SYDVKM. The CDR3 is 14 amino acids. This chain's CDR3 is CASRTFRSGHGYTF. The CDR3 nucleotides are TGTGCCAGCAGGACCTTCCGGTCAGGGCATGGCTACACCTTC.

The chain links TRBV5-1 to TRBJ2-7, with 9 nucleotides matching TRBD1. Trimming took 1 base from V and 3 from J; bases not matched to a gene: 11. The CDR3 has 17 amino acids. The germline gives CDR1 SGHRS, CDR2 YFSETQ. The CDR3 protein is CASSLRVPQGAGYEQYF. The CDR3 DNA is TGCGCCAGCAGCTTGAGGGTCCCACAGGGGGCAGGCTACGAGCAGTACTTC.

This chain joins TRBV5-1 and TRBJ1-5; D is ambiguous. Trimming stripped 0 bases from V and 4 bases from J, with 11 bases between. CDR1 and CDR2 (germline): SGHRS, YFSETQ. CDR3 length: 15 residues. In DNA, the CDR3 is TGCGCCAGCAGCTTGGAAGGTACGGAGAATCAGCCCCAGCATTTT. It specifies CASSLEGTENQPQHF. Drawing the rest from reference TRBV5-1 and TRBJ1-5, the complete variable domain is KAGVTQTPRYLIKTRGQQVTLSCSPISGHRSVSWYQQTPGQGLQFLFEYFSETQRNKGNFPGRFSGRQFSNSRSEMNVSTLELGDSALYLCASSLEGTENQPQHFGDGTRLSIL.

The chain couples TRBV6-1 to TRBJ2-7, with D uncertain. The CDR3 sequence is 12 residues long. V was pared by 3 bases and J by 3 bases, with 6 bases between. The germline V gene encodes CDR1 MNHNS and CDR2 SASEGT. As DNA, the CDR3 is TGTGCCAGCAGTGACAGATACTACGAGCAGTACGTC. Protein product: CASSDRYYEQYV.

The chain carries TRBV7-9 and TRBJ2-7, with a weak D call TRBD1 (6 bases). CDR3 size: 14 residues. Between the trimmed V and J ends, which lost 1 base and 3 bases, there was a span of 10 bases. CDR1 is SEHNR, CDR2 FQNEAQ, per germline (reference sequence). CDR3 nucleotide sequence: TGTGCCAGCAGCTTAGACCAGGGGATCTACGAGCAGTACTTC. This encodes CASSLDQGIYEQYF.

This rearrangement joins TRBV7-9 to TRBJ2-5, with 9 bases that match TRBD2. In germline, CDR1 is SEHNR, CDR2 FQNEAQ (reference sequence). The V and J ends lost 3 bases and 5 bases, in that order; junction bases with no gene match: 10. The CDR3 is 16 residues long. The CDR3 region is CASSFAGGPDRETQYF. In nucleotides, the CDR3 is TGTGCCAGCAGCTTCGCGGGAGGGCCTGATCGTGAGACCCAGTACTTC. The full variable domain, completed using reference TRBV7-9 and TRBJ2-5, is DTGVSQNPRHKITKRGQNVTFRCDPISEHNRLYWYRQTLGQGPEFLTYFQNEAQLEKSRLLSDRFSAERPKGSFSTLEIQRTEQGDSAMYLCASSFAGGPDRETQYFGPGTRLLVL.

The genes are TRBV29-1 and TRBJ2-1; D call uncertain. Per germline, CDR1 SQVTM and CDR2 ANQGSEA. The CDR3 spans 12 residues. V was shortened by 7 bases and J by 4 bases, with 11 bases between the two germline ends. The CDR3 DNA is TGCAGCGAGCTTGCGGTTTACAATGAGCAGTTCTTC. Translating it yields CSELAVYNEQFF.